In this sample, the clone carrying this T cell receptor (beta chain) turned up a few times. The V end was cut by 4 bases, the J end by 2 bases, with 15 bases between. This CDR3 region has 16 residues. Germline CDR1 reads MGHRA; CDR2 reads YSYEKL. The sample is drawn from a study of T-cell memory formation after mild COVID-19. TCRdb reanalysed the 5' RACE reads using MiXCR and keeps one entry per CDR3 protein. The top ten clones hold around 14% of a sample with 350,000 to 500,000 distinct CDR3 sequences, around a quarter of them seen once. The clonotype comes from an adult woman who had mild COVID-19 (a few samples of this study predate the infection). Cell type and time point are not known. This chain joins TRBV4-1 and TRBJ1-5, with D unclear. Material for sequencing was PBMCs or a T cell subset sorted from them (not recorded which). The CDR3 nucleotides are TGCGCCAGCAGCCTGATACAAAGTGGGGGCAATCAGCCCCAGCATTTT. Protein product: CASSLIQSGGNQPQHF.